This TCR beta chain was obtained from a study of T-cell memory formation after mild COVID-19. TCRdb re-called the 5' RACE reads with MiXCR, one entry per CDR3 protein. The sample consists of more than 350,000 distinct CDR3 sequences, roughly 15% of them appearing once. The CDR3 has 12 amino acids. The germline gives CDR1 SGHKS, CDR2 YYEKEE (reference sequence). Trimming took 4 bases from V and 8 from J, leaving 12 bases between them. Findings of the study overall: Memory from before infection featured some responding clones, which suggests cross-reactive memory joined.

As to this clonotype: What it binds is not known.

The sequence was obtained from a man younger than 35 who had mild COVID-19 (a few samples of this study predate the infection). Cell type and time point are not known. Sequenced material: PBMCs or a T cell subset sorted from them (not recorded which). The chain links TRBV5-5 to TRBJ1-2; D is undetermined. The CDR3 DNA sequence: TGTGCCAGCAGCCACGGATCGTTCGGCTACACCTTC. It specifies CASSHGSFGYTF.